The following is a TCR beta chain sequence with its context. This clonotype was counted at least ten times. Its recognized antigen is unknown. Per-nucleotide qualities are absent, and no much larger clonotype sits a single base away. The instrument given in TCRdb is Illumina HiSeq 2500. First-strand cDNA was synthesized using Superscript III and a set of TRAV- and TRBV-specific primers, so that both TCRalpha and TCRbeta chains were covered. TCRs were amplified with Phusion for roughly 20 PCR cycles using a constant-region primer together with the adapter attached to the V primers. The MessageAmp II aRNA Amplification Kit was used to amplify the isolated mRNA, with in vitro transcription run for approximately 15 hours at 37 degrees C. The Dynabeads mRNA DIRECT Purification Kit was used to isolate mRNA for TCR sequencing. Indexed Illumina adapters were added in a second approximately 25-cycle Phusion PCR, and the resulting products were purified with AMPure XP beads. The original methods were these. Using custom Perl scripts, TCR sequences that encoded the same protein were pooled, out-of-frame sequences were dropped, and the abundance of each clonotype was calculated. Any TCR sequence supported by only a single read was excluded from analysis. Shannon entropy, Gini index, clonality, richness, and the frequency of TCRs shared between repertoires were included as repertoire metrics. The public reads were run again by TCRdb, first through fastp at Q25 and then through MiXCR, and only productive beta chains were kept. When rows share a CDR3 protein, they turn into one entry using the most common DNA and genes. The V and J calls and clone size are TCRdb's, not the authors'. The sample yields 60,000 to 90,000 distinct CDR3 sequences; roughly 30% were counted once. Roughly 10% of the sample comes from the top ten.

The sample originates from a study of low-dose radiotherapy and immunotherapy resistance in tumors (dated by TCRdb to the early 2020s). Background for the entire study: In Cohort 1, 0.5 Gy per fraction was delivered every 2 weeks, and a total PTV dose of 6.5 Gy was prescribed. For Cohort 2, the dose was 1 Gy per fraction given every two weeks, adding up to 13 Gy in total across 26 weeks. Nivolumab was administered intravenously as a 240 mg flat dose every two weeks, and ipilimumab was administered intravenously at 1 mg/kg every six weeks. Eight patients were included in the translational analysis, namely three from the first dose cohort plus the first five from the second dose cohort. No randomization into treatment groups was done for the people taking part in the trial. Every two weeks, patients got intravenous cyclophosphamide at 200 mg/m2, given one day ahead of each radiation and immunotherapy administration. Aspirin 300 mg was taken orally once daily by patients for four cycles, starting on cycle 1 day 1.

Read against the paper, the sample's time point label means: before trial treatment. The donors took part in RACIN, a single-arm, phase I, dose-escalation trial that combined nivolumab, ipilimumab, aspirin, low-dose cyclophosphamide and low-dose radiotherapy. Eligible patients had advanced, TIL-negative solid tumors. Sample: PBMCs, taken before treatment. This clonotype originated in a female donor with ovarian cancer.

The CDR3 protein is CALDRDYGYTF. The sequenced DNA: TGTGCCCTTGACAGGGACTATGGCTACACCTTC. The chain was built from TRBV30 and TRBJ1-2, and 7 junction bases match TRBD1. The germline V gene (reference sequence) yields GTSNPN for CDR1 and SVGIG for CDR2. For this chain, trimming is 8 bases at the V end and 3 bases at the J end, and the number of junction bases without a gene match is 3. From its cysteine to its phenylalanine, the CDR3 spans 11 amino acids. The read is trimmed to its CDR3 DNA, 33 bases read in frame from base 1.